This T cell receptor beta chain is drawn from a study of T cell responses to AZD1222 COVID-19 vaccine. Findings of the study overall: Researchers took repertoire samples only after the peak T cell response had come. Females outnumbered males among donors, who were mostly white British; clonal diversity was possibly underestimated.

In regard to this clone: Its antigen is unidentified.

The assay was immunoSEQ multiplex PCR, and TCRdb's table has in-frame clones only and misses some. Here the sample spans 94,000 or so clones, roughly 90% being singletons. CDR1 and CDR2 from the germline V gene are SGHNT and YYREEE (reference sequence). The V and J ends lost 4 bases and 10 bases respectively, with 12 bases between them. This CDR3 has 12 amino acids. The source was peripheral blood, collected on day 0 of AZD1222 vaccination. The TCR comes from an adult in good health. The chain uses TRBV5-4 and TRBJ2-1; D is possibly TRBD2 (5 bases). DNA for the CDR3: TGTGCCAGCAGCCGGACTGGCGAGGAGCAGTTCTTC. Protein: CASSRTGEEQFF.